The T cell receptor (beta chain) described here comes from a study of T cell responses to AZD1222 COVID-19 vaccine (dated by TCRdb to 2020 to 2022). About the study as a whole: A total of about 230 trial participants underwent TCR sequencing, of whom some 210 received two doses of AZD1222 and about 25 received two doses of the MenACWY control vaccine. Enrollment into the trials was organized by age into subgroups of 18-55, 56-69 and 70-plus years, and those subgroups contained roughly 150, 30 and 60 TCR-sequenced participants, respectively. On the study overall, not on this receptor specifically: Vaccine-associated CD4 TCRs spanned the whole spike protein, with dominant responses in regions 160-218 and 743-854. Only five to seven AZD1222 recipients were SARS-CoV-2 seropositive at baseline, limiting conclusions about previously exposed vaccinees. Most participants were white British and females outnumbered males, and the authors suggested that clonal diversity may have been underestimated. After two AZD1222 doses, both the breadth and the depth of spike-specific TCRs were significantly higher than at day 0 and than in MenACWY recipients. Nearly half of unique spike-specific TCRs reportedly recognized epitopes outside regions mutated in the B.1.351 and B.1.1.7 variants. In the small 56-69-year group, the increase in depth fell short of significance, most likely because of low power. No day 14 peak-response samples were available, so repertoires were characterized only after the peak T cell response.

The CDR3 contains 14 residues, cysteine and phenylalanine counted. The CDR3 DNA has 42 bases and is translated from base 1. V lost 2 bases and J lost 5 bases; the stretch between them is 10 bases long. According to the germline V gene, CDR1 reads LGHNT and CDR2 reads FRNRAP. On this clone: This clone's antigen is unknown. Base-call qualities are not available, and no considerably larger clone is one nucleotide away.

According to the study, the label for this sample's time point signals: about 28 days (+/-7) after the second vaccine dose. AZD1222 recipients given second doses at about 4 weeks or at about 12 weeks were pooled, since spike-specific TCR depth and breadth were not found to differ between the two schedules. Vaccinee samples were obtained from the UK trials COV001 and COV002, which included a single-blind randomized controlled phase 2/3 trial of AZD1222 (ChAdOx1 nCoV-19) in healthy adults. For TCRbeta chain sequencing, PBMC samples from trial participants were taken at day 0 and at day 28 after the second dose. The CDR3 regions of human TCRbeta chains were subjected to immunosequencing. As for the authors' bioinformatics: TCRs in the repertoires were compared against a reference library of SARS-CoV-2-specific TCRs that had been generated with the MIRA antigen-specificity platform. Breadth meant the fraction of unique TCRs that were SARS-CoV-2-associated, whereas depth meant the fraction of total T cells that were SARS-CoV-2-associated. Using the MIRA data, each spike-specific TCR was assigned both to the spike region to which the TCR was reactive and to a CD4 or CD8 class. Log10-transformed breadth and depth values were compared by one-way ANOVA with Sidak's multiple comparisons tests. In its TCRdb copy, this immuneACCESS table keeps in-frame sequences only and misses some clones. Where compared with another copy, unresolved V genes explain less than half of these, and the others have no known cause. The V and J calls and clone size come from that table; D and trimming were worked out from the DNA. The sample table records about 110,000 clones; 94% of these occur just once. Of the sample, 2.5% to 3.5% is held by the ten largest clones.

The sequencing here drew on peripheral blood, taken 28 days after the second AZD1222 dose. The sequence links TRBV12-5 to TRBJ1-5, and the D gene may be TRBD1, 5 bases matching. The clonotype originates from an adult who received the AZD1222 COVID-19 vaccine. This receptor has the CDR3 CASGLSTGYQPQHF. The DNA is as follows: TGTGCTAGTGGTTTGTCAACAGGTTATCAGCCCCAGCATTTT.